Listed below are T cell receptor beta chains from one sample, sequenced in a study of human T cells and chemical hapten exposure. In TCRdb, the RACE reads were re-called with MiXCR into one record per CDR3 protein. The table records roughly 380,000 distinct CDR3 sequences, more than 4.5% of them present only once. Source: whole blood, taken in connection with sensitization to the hapten diphenylcyclopropenone (DPC). The receptors were sampled from a woman between 45 and 65 years old with alopecia areata. Some clones in this sample may be carry-over from other donors' samples. Both conserved end residues are part of each CDR3. The D gene is left open where the match is weak. The size field is filled for only some rows; it gives once, few, many or a size class.

clone_size	j_call	d_call	v_call	cdr3_aa	cdr3_nt
few	TRBJ2-1	NA	TRBV29-1	CSVPTSNEQFF	TGCAGCGTGCCTACTTCCAATGAGCAGTTCTTC
many	TRBJ1-6	TRBD1	TRBV20-1	CSANRGGTPYNSPLHF	TGCAGTGCTAACAGGGGTGGCACCCCCTATAATTCACCCCTCCACTTT
many	TRBJ2-3	NA	TRBV23-1	CASMGRWWTDTQYF	TGCGCCAGCATGGGGAGGTGGTGGACAGATACGCAGTATTTT
NA	TRBJ2-5	NA	TRBV9	CASSSWRQQETQYF	TGTGCCAGCAGCTCCTGGAGACAGCAAGAGACCCAGTACTTC
many	TRBJ1-1	NA	TRBV10-2	CASSGRLEAFF	TGCGCCAGCTCGGGGCGCCTTGAAGCTTTCTTT
many	TRBJ2-3	TRBD2	TRBV27	CASSRLAGPDTQYF	TGTGCCAGCAGTAGACTAGCGGGGCCAGATACGCAGTATTTT
many	TRBJ1-1	NA	TRBV27	CASSLNPANTEAFF	TGTGCCAGCAGTTTAAATCCAGCGAACACTGAAGCTTTCTTT
many	TRBJ2-5	TRBD2	TRBV18	CASSPSGEGRIQYF	TGTGCCAGCTCACCATCGGGGGAGGGCCGGATCCAGTACTTC
NA	TRBJ2-3	TRBD2	TRBV3-1	CASSQEQLAGEDTQYF	TGTGCCAGCAGCCAAGAACAACTAGCGGGGGAAGATACGCAGTATTTT
many	TRBJ2-5	TRBD2	TRBV29-1	CSVAKSASGSTETQYF	TGCAGCGTTGCGAAGTCTGCTAGCGGGAGTACAGAGACCCAGTACTTC
NA	TRBJ1-5	NA	TRBV9	CASSAGSNQPQHF	TGTGCCAGCAGCGCGGGGAGCAATCAGCCCCAGCATTTT
few	TRBJ2-3	TRBD2	TRBV20-1	CSARDWRGGSDTQYF	TGCAGTGCTAGGGACTGGCGGGGGGGTTCAGATACGCAGTATTTT
many	TRBJ2-7	TRBD1	TRBV29-1	CSVGPREQGVEQYF	TGCAGCGTTGGCCCAAGGGAGCAGGGGGTTGAGCAGTACTTC
many	TRBJ2-1	TRBD2	TRBV7-2	CASSLGGGGPLNEQFF	TGTGCCAGCAGCTTAGGGGGCGGGGGGCCCCTCAATGAGCAGTTCTTC
NA	TRBJ1-2	NA	TRBV10-2	CASSDAVRNYGYTF	TGCGCCAGCAGTGATGCGGTCAGGAACTATGGCTACACCTTC
many	TRBJ2-1	NA	TRBV11-2	CASSHNSLSRNEQFF	TGTGCCAGCAGCCATAATAGTCTATCTCGGAATGAGCAGTTCTTC
few	TRBJ1-1	NA	TRBV27	CARLGGHGTEAFF	TGTGCCAGGTTAGGAGGGCACGGCACTGAAGCTTTCTTT
NA	TRBJ1-6	TRBD1	TRBV20-1	CSAYPGQVNSPLHF	TGCAGTGCCTATCCGGGACAGGTTAATTCACCCCTCCACTTT
few	TRBJ2-7	TRBD1	TRBV5-1	CASSDTRGLIASPYEQYF	TGCGCCAGCAGCGATACCAGGGGGCTAATTGCGTCCCCCTACGAGCAGTACTTC
few	TRBJ1-5	NA	TRBV20-1	CSALDSPNQPQHF	TGCAGTGCCCTCGACAGCCCCAATCAGCCCCAGCATTTT
NA	TRBJ2-1	NA	TRBV11-2	CASSPRVGTLYNEQFF	TGTGCCAGCAGCCCCAGAGTCGGGACCCTATACAATGAGCAGTTCTTC
NA	TRBJ2-2	TRBD2	TRBV7-9	CASSSPSGRAIGELFF	TGTGCCAGCAGCTCACCGAGCGGGAGGGCAATCGGGGAGCTGTTTTTT
NA	TRBJ2-4	TRBD1	TRBV6-1	CASSVKQGALNIQYF	TGTGCCAGCAGCGTAAAACAGGGGGCACTAAACATTCAGTACTTC
many	TRBJ2-5	NA	TRBV6-6	CASTVGRVQETQYF	TGTGCCAGCACTGTAGGCAGAGTCCAAGAGACCCAGTACTTC
NA	TRBJ2-1	TRBD2	TRBV2	CASSEGRLAGLEQFF	TGTGCCAGCAGTGAAGGGAGGTTAGCGGGACTTGAGCAGTTCTTC
NA	TRBJ2-3	NA	TRBV7-2	CASSFGGGRGTDTQYF	TGTGCCAGCAGCTTCGGCGGGGGCAGAGGCACAGATACGCAGTATTTT
NA	TRBJ2-3	TRBD1	TRBV9	CASSVEGTGEISTDTQYF	TGTGCCAGCAGCGTAGAGGGGACAGGAGAGATTAGCACAGATACGCAGTATTTT
many	TRBJ2-3	TRBD2	TRBV6-6	CASRETSGASTDTQYF	TGTGCCAGCAGAGAGACTAGCGGAGCTAGCACAGATACGCAGTATTTT
many	TRBJ1-5	NA	TRBV27	CASSFWPQASNQPQHF	TGTGCCAGCAGTTTCTGGCCCCAGGCGAGCAATCAGCCCCAGCATTTT
few	TRBJ2-1	NA	TRBV29-1	CSAGARVNEQFF	TGCAGCGCCGGGGCCAGGGTTAATGAGCAGTTCTTC
many	TRBJ2-3	TRBD2	TRBV29-1	CSVGRTSGRGTDTQYF	TGCAGCGTGGGGAGGACTAGCGGGAGAGGAACAGATACGCAGTATTTT
many	TRBJ2-3	NA	TRBV11-3	CASSPSVGTDTQYF	TGTGCCAGCAGCCCCTCCGTCGGCACAGATACGCAGTATTTT
NA	TRBJ1-2	NA	TRBV12-3/TRBV12-4	CASTSGAVHYGYTF	TGTGCCAGCACTTCAGGGGCCGTGCACTATGGCTACACCTTC
few	TRBJ1-5	TRBD1	TRBV5-1	CASSSPDRENSNQPQHF	TGCGCCAGCAGCTCCCCCGACAGGGAAAATAGCAATCAGCCCCAGCATTTT
many	TRBJ2-7	NA	TRBV28	CASSFPTPSSYEQYF	TGTGCCAGCAGTTTCCCCACACCGAGCTCCTACGAGCAGTACTTC
NA	TRBJ2-7	NA	TRBV9	CASSVGTDSYEQYF	TGTGCCAGCAGCGTGGGGACGGATTCCTACGAGCAGTACTTC
many	TRBJ2-7	TRBD2	TRBV7-2	CASSFGTTEYEQYF	TGTGCCAGCAGCTTTGGGACTACAGAATACGAGCAGTACTTC
NA	TRBJ2-1	TRBD1	TRBV5-4	CASSSDRDDHNEQFF	TGTGCCAGCAGTTCGGACAGGGACGATCACAATGAGCAGTTCTTC
few	TRBJ2-1	TRBD2	TRBV19	CASSTGLAVSYNEQFF	TGTGCCAGTAGTACAGGACTAGCAGTATCCTACAATGAGCAGTTCTTC
few	TRBJ1-1	TRBD1	TRBV2	CASSFDRVEAFF	TGTGCCAGCAGTTTCGACAGGGTTGAAGCTTTCTTT
many	TRBJ2-3	TRBD2	TRBV4-3	CASSQVEWGGTQYF	TGCGCCAGCAGCCAAGTGGAGTGGGGAGGGACGCAGTATTTT
few	TRBJ2-3	NA	TRBV7-2	CASGDTDTQYF	TGTGCCAGCGGAGACACAGATACGCAGTATTTT